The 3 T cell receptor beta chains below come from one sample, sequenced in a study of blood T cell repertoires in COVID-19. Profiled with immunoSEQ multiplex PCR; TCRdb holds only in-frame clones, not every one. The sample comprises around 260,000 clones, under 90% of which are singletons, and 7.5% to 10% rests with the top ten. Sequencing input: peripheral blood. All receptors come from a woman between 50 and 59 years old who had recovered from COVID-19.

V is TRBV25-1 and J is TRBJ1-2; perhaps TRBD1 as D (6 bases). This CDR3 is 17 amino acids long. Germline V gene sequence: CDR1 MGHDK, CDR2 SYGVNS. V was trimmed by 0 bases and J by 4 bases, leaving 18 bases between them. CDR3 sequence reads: CASSEYGEGGPLYGYTF. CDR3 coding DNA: TGTGCCAGCAGTGAATATGGGGAGGGGGGGCCTCTCTATGGCTACACCTTC.

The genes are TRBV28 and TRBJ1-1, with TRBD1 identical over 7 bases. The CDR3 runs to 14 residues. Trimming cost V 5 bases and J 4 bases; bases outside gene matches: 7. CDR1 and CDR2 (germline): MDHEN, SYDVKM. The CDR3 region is CASSRDRVGTEAFF. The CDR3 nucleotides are TGTGCCAGCAGTCGTGACAGGGTAGGCACTGAAGCTTTCTTT.

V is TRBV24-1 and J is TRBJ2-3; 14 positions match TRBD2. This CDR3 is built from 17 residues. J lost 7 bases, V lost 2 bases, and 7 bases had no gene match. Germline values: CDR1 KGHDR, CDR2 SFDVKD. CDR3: CATSDWGTSGSTHTQYF. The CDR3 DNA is TGTGCCACCAGTGATTGGGGGACTAGCGGGAGTACACATACGCAGTATTTT.